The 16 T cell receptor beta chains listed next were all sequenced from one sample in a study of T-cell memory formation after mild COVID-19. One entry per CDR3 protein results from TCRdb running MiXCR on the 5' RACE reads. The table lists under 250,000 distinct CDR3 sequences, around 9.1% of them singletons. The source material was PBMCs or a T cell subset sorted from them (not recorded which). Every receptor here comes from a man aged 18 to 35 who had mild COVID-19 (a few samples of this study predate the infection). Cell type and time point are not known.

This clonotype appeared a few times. CDR3 DNA: TGCAGTGCTAGAGCCAGGAGGGGGACAGGGCCCTACGAGCAGTACTTC. This gives the protein CSARARRGTGPYEQYF. The chain has TRBV20-1 and TRBJ2-7; 9 bases agree with TRBD1. Germline trimming cut 1 base from V and 2 bases from J; bases unmatched to any gene: 9. This CDR3 is built from 16 residues. Germline CDR1 DFQATT, CDR2 SNEGSKA (reference sequence).

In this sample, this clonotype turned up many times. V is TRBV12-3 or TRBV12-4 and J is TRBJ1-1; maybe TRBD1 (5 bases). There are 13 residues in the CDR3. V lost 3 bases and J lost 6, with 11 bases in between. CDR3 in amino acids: CASSFLGGAEAFF. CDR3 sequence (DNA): TGTGCCAGCAGTTTTTTGGGGGGGGCTGAAGCTTTCTTT.

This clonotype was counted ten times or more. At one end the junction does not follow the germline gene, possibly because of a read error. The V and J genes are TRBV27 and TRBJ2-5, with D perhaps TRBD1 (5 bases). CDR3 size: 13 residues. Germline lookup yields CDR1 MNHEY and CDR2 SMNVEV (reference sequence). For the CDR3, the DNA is TGTGCCAGCAGCCCGACGATAGGGGTCCTTCGTTATTTC. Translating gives CASSPTIGVLRYF.

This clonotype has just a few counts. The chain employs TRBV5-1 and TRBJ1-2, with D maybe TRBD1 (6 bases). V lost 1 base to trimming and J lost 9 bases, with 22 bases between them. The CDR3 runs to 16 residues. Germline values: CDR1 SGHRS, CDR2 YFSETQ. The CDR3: CASSLSGGTDPTSYTF. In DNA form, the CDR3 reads TGCGCCAGCAGCTTGTCCGGGGGCACCGACCCCACGAGCTACACCTTC.

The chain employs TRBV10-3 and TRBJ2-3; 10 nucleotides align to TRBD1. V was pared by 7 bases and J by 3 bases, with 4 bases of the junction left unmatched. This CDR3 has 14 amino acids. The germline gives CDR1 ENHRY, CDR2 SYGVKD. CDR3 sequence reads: CAINRDRGTDTQYF. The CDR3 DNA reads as TGTGCCATCAATAGGGACAGGGGTACAGATACGCAGTATTTT.

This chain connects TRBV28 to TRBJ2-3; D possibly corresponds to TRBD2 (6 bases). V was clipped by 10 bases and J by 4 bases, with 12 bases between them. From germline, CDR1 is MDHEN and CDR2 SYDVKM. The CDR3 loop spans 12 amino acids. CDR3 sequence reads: CATGRGSDTQYF. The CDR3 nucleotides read TGTGCCACGGGCCGGGGGTCAGATACGCAGTATTTT.

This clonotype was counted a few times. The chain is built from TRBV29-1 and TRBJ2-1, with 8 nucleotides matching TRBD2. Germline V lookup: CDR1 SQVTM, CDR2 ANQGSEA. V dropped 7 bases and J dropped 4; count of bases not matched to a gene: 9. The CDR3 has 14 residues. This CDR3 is CSALGTRSYNEQFF. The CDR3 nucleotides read TGCAGCGCTTTAGGGACTAGGTCTTACAATGAGCAGTTCTTC.

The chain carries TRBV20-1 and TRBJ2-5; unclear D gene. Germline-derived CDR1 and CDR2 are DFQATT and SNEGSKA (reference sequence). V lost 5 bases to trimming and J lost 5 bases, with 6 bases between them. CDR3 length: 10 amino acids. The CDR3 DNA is TGCAGTGCTGCTCGCGAGACCCAGTACTTC. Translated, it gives CSAARETQYF.

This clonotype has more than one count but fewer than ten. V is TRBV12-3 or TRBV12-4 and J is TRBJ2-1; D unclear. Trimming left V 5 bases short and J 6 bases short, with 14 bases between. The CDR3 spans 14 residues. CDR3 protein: CASSQSTWGNEQFF. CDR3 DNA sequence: TGTGCCAGCAGTCAGTCTACATGGGGCAATGAGCAGTTCTTC.

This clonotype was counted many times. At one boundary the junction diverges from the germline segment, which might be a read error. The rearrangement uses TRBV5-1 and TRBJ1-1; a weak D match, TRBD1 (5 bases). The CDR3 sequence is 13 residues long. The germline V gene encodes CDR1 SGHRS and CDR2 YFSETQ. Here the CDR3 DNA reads TGTGCCAGCAGCTTAGGGGCGAACACTGAAGCTTTCTTT. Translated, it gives CASSLGANTEAFF.

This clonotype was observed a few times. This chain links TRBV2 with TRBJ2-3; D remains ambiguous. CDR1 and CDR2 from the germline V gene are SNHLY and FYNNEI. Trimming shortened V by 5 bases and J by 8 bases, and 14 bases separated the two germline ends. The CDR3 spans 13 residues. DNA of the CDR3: TGTGCCAGCAGTCTCCGGACCCCGTCTACGCAGTATTTT. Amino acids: CASSLRTPSTQYF.

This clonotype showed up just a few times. Here the CDR3 reads CAISEGQGGPQHF. The CDR3 coding sequence is TGTGCCATCAGTGAGGGGCAGGGAGGGCCCCAGCATTTT. The chain carries TRBV10-3 and TRBJ1-5, with D tentatively TRBD1 (5 bases). The V gene lost 2 bases and the J gene lost 9 bases, with 11 bases spanning the gap. Per the germline V gene, CDR1 is ENHRY and CDR2 is SYGVKD. The CDR3 sequence is 13 residues long.

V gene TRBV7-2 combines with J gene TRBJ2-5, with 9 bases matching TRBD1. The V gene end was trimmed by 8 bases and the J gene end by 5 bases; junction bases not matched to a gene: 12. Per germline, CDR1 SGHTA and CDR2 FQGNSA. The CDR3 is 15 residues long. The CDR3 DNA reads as TGTGCCAGCCGATCTACAGGGGGCGGCCGGGAGACCCAGTACTTC. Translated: CASRSTGGGRETQYF.

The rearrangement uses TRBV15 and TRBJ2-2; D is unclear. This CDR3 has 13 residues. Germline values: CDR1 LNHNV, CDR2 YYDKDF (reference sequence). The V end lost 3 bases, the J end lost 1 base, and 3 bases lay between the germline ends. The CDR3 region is CATSSQNTGELFF. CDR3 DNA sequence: TGTGCCACCAGCAGTCAGAACACCGGGGAGCTGTTTTTT.

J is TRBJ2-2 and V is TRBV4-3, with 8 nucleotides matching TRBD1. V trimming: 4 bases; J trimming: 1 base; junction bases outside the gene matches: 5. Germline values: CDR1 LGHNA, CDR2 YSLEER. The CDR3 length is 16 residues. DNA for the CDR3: TGCGCCAGCAGCCTACAGGGGACAGGGAACACCGGGGAGCTGTTTTTT. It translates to CASSLQGTGNTGELFF.

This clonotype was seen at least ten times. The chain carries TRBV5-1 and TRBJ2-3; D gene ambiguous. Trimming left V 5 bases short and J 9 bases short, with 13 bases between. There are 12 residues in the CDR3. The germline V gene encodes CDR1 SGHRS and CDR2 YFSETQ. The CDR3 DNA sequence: TGCGCCAGCAGTTTCATGGGCACCACGCAGTATTTT. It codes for CASSFMGTTQYF.